These 2 T cell receptor beta chains came from one sample sequenced in a study of PD-1 blockade in classical Hodgkin lymphoma (dated by TCRdb to the early 2020s). Receptor amplification or capture employed the immunoSEQ multiplex PCR assay. Sourced from immuneACCESS, this table was stored by TCRdb with only in-frame sequences that have V and J called. A share of the clones is absent; for the studies checked, an unresolved V gene accounts for under half, and the remainder has no known explanation. The sample table contains some 93,000 clones; only one count was recorded for around 80% of them. Over 8% of the sample is held by the ten biggest clonotypes. The sample's time point label, in plain terms: cycle 4 day 1 (C4D1), after six to seven weeks of nivolumab. Every trial patient had relapsed after autologous stem cell transplantation, and cohorts A, B and C differed in prior brentuximab vedotin exposure.

Specimen: peripheral blood mononuclear cells (PBMCs), collected before the fourth cycle of nivolumab. The receptors were gathered from a human donor with classical Hodgkin lymphoma.

This chain joins TRBV7-2 and TRBJ2-5, with unresolved D. V dropped 1 base and J dropped 5 bases, with 17 bases sitting between them. This CDR3 has 16 residues. CDR1 and CDR2 from the germline V gene are SGHTA and FQGNSA. The CDR3 protein is CASSLDPTWTAETQYF. The CDR3 DNA reads as TGTGCCAGCAGCTTAGATCCCACGTGGACGGCGGAGACCCAGTACTTC.

This clone was counted once. The gene calls are TRBV7-2 and TRBJ2-3; 11 bases agree with TRBD2. The V gene's germline CDR1 is SGHTA and CDR2 FQGNSA. The CDR3 is 19 amino acids. V lost 1 base to trimming and J lost 4 bases; unmatched junction nucleotides: 13. The chain's CDR3 is CASSLVPAQLAGVADTQYF. DNA for the CDR3: TGTGCCAGCAGCTTAGTCCCCGCCCAACTAGCGGGAGTGGCAGATACGCAGTATTTT. The variable domain in full, completed from reference TRBV7-2 and TRBJ2-3, reads GAGVSQSPSNKVTEKGKDVELRCDPISGHTALYWYRQSLGQGLEFLIYFQGNSAPDKSGLPSDRFSAERTGGSVSTLTIQRTQQEDSAVYLCASSLVPAQLAGVADTQYFGPGTRLTVL.